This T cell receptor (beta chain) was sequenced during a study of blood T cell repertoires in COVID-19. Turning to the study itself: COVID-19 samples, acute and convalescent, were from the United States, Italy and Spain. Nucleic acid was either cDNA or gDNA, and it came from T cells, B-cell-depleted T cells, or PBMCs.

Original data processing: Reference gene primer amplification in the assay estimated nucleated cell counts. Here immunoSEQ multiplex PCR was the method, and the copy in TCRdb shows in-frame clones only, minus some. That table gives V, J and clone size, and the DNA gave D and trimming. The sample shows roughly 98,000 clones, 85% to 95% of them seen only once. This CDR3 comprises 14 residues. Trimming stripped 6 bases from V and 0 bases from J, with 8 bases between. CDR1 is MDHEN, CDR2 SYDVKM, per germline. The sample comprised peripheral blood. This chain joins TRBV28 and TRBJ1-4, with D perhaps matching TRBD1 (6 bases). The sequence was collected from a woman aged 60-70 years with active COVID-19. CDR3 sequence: CASRTGATNEKLFF. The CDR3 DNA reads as TGTGCCAGCAGGACAGGAGCAACTAATGAAAAACTGTTTTTT.